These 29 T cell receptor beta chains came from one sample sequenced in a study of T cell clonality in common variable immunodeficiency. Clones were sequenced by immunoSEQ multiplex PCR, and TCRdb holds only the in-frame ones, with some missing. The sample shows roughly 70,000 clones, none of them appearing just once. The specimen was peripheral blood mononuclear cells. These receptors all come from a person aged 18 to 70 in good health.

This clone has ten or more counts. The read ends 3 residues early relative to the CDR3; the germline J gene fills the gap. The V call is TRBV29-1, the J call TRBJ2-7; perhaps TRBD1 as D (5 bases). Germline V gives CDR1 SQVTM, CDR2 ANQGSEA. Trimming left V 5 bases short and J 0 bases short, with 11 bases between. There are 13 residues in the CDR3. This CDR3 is CSVRTPHSYEQYF. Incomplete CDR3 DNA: TGCAGCGTTAGGACACCACACTCCTACGAG.

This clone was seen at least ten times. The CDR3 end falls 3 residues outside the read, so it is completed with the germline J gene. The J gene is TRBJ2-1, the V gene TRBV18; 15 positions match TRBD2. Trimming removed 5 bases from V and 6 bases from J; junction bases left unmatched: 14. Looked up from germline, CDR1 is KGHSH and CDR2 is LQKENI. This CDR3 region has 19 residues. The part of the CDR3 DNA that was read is TGTGCCAGCTCATCCCCGGGACTAGCGGGAGGCTTAATGGTCAATGAG. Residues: CASSSPGLAGGLMVNE. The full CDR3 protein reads CASSSPGLAGGLMVNEQFF.

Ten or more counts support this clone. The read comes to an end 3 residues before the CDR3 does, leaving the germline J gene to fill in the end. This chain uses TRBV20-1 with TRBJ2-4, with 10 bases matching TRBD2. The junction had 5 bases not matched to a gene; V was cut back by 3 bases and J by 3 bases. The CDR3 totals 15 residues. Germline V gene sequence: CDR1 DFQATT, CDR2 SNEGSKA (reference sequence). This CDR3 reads CSARDGTSVKNIQYF. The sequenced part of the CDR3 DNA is TGCAGTGCTAGGGACGGGACTAGCGTCAAAAACATT.

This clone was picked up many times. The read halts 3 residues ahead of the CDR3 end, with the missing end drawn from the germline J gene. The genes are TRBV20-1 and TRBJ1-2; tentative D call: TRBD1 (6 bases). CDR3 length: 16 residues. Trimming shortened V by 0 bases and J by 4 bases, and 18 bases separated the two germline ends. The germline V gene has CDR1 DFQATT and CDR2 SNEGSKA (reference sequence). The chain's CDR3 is CSAREGLGGAGYGYTF. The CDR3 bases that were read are TGCAGTGCTAGAGAGGGGTTGGGGGGGGCAGGCTATGGC.

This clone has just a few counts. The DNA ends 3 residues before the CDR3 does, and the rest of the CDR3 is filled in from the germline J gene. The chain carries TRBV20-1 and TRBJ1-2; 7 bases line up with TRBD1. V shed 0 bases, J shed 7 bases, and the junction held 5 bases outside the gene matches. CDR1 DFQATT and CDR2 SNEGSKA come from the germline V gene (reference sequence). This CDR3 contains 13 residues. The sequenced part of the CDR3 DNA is TGCAGTGCTAGAGAACAGGGGTTCGGTGGC. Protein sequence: CSAREQGFGG. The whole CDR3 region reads CSAREQGFGGYTF.

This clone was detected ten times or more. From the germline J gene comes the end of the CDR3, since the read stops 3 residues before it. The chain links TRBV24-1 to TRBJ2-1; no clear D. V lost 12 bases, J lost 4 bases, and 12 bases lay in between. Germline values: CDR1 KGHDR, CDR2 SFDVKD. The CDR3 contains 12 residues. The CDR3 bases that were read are TGTGCCTCCGGAACAGATTACAATGAG. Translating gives CASGTDYNE. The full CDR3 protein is CASGTDYNEQFF.

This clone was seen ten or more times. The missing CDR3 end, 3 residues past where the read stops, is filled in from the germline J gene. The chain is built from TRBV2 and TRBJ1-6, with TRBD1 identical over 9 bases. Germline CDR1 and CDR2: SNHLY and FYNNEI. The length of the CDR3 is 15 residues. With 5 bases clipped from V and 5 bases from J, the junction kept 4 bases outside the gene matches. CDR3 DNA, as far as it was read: TGTGCCAGCAGTCGGACAGGGGCGAATAATTCACCC. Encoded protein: CASSRTGANNSP. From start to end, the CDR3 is CASSRTGANNSPLHF.

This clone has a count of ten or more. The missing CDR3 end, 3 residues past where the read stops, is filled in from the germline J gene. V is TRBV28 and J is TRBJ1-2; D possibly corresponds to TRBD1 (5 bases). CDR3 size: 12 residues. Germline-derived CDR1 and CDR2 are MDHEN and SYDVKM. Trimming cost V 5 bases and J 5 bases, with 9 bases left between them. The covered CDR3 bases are TGTGCCAGCAGTCGACAGTTATATGGC. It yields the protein CASSRQLYG. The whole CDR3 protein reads CASSRQLYGYTF.

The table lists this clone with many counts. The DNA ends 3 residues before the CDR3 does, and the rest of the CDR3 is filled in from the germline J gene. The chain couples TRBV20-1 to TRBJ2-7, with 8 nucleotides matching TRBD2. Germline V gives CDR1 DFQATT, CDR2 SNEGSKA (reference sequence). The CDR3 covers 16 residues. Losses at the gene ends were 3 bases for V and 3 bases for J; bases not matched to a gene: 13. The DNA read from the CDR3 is TGCAGTGCTAGCAAGCGGGGGCCCTTAACGTTCTACGAG. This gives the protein CSASKRGPLTFYE. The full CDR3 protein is CSASKRGPLTFYEQYF.

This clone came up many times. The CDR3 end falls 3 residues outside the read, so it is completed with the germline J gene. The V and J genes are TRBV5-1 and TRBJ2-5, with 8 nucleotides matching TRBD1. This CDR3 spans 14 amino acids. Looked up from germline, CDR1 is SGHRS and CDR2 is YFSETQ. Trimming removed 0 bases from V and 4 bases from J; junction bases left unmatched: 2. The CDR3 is CASSLEQGGETQYF. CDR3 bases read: TGCGCCAGCAGCTTGGAACAGGGGGGAGAGACC.

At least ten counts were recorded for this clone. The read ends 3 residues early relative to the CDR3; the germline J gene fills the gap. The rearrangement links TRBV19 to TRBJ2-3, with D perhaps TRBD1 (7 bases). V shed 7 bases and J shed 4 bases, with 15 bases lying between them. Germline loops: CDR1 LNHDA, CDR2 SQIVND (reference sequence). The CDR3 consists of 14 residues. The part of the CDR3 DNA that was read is TGTGCCAGTAAGGGGCAGGGGGGTCCAGATACG. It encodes CASKGQGGPDT. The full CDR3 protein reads CASKGQGGPDTQYF. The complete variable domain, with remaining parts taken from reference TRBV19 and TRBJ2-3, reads DGGITQSPKYLFRKEGQNVTLSCEQNLNHDAMYWYRQDPGQGLRLIYYSQIVNDFQKGDIAEGYSVSREKKESFPLTVTSAQKNPTAFYLCASKGQGGPDTQYFGPGTRLTVL.

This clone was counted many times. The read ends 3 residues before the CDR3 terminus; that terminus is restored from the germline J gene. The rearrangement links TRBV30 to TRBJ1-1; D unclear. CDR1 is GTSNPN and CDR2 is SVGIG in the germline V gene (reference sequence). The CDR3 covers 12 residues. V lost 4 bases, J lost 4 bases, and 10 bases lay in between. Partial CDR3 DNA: TGTGCCTGGATTCCGGGGAGCACTGAA. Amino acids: CAWIPGSTE. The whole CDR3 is CAWIPGSTEAFF.

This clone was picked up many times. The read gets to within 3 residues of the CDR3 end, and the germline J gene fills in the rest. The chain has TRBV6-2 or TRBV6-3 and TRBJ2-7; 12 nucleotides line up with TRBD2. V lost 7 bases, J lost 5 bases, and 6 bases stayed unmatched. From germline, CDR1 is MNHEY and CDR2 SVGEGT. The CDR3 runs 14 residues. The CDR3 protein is CASTLAGGPDEQYF. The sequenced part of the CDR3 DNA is TGTGCCAGCACTCTAGCGGGAGGGCCTGACGAG.

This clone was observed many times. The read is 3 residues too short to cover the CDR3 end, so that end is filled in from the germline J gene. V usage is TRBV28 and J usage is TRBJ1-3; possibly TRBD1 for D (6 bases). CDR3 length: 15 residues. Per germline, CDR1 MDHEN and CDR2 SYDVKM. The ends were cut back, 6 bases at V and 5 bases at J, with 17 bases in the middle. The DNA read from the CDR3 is TGTGCCAGCAGAACCGGCGGGACACCGCGAAACACC. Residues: CASRTGGTPRNT. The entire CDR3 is CASRTGGTPRNTIYF.

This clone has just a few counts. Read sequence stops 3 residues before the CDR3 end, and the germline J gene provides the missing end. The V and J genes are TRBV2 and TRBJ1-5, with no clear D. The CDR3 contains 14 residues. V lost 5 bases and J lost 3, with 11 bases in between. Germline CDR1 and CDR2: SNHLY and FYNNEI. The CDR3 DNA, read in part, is TGTGCCAGCAGTCCCCTAGACCACAATCAGCCC. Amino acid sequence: CASSPLDHNQP. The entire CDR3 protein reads CASSPLDHNQPQHF. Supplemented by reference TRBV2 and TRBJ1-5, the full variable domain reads EPEVTQTPSHQVTQMGQEVILRCVPISNHLYFYWYRQILGQKVEFLVSFYNNEISEKSEIFDDQFSVERPDGSNFTLKIRSTKLEDSAMYFCASSPLDHNQPQHFGDGTRLSIL.

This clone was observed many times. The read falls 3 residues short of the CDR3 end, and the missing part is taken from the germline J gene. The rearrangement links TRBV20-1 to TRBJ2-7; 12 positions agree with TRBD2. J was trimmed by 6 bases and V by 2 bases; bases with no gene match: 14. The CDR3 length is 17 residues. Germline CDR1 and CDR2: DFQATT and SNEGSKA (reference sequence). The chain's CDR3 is CSARSYSTSGSFSEQYF. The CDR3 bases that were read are TGCAGTGCTAGATCTTACTCGACTAGCGGGAGTTTCTCCGAG.

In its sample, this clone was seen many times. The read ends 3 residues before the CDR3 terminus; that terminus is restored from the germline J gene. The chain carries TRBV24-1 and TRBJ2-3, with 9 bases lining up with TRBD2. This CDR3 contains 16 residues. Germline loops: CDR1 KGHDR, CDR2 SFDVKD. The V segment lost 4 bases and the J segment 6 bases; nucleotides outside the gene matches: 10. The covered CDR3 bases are TGTGCCACCAGTGACCCCACAGCGGGAGGTGGTGATACG. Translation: CATSDPTAGGGDT. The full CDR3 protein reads CATSDPTAGGGDTQYF.

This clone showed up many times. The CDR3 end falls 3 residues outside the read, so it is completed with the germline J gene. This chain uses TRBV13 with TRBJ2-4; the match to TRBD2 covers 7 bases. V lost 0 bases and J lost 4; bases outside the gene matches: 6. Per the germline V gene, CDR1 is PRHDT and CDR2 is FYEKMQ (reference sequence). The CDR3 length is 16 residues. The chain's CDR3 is CASSLGLWRGKNIQYF. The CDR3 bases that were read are TGTGCCAGCAGCTTAGGCCTTTGGCGGGGGAAAAACATT.

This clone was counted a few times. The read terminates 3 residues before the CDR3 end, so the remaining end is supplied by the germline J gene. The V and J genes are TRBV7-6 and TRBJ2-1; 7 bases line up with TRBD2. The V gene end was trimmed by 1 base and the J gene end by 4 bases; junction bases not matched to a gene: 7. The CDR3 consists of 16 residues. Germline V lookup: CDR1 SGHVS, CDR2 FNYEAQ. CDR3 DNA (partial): TGTGCCAGCAGCTTAGTGGGGGGGAGCTCGTACAATGAG. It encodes CASSLVGGSSYNE. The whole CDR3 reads CASSLVGGSSYNEQFF.

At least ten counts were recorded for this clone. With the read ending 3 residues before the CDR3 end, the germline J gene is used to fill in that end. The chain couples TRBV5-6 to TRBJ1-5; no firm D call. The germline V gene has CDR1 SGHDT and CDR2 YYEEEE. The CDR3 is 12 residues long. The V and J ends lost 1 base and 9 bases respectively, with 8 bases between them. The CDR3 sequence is CASSLSRGPQHF. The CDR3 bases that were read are TGTGCCAGCAGCTTGTCCCGGGGGCCC.

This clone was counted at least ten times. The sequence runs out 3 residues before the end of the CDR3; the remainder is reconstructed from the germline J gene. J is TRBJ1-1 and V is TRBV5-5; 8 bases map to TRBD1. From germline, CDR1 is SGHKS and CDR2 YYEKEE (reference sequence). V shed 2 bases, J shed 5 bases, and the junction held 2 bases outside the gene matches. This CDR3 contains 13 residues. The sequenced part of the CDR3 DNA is TGTGCCAGCAGCTTCGACAGGGGAACTGAA. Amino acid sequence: CASSFDRGTE. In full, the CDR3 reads CASSFDRGTEAFF.

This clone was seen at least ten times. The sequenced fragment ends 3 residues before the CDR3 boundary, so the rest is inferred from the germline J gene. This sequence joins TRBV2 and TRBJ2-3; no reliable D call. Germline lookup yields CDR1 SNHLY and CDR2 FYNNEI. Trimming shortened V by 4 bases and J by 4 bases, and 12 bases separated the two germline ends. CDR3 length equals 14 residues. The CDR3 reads CASSALTDSDTQYF. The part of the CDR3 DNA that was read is TGTGCCAGCAGTGCCTTAACCGACTCAGATACG.

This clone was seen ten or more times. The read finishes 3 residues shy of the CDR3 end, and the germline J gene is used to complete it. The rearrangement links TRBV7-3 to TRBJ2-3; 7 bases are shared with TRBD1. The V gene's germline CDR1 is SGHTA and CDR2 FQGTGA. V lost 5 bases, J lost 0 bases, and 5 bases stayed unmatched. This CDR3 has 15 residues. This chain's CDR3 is CASSRTGASTDTQYF. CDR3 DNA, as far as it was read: TGTGCCAGCAGCCGAACAGGGGCTAGCACAGATACG.

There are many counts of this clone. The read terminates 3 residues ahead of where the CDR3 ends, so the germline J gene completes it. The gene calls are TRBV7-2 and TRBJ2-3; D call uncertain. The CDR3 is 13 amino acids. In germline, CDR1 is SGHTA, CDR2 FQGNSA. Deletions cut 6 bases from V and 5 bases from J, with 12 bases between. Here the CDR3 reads CASRPLSVDTQYF. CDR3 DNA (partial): TGTGCCAGCAGGCCTCTGTCGGTAGATACG. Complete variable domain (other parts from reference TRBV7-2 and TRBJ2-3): GAGVSQSPSNKVTEKGKDVELRCDPISGHTALYWYRQSLGQGLEFLIYFQGNSAPDKSGLPSDRFSAERTGGSVSTLTIQRTQQEDSAVYLCASRPLSVDTQYFGPGTRLTVL.

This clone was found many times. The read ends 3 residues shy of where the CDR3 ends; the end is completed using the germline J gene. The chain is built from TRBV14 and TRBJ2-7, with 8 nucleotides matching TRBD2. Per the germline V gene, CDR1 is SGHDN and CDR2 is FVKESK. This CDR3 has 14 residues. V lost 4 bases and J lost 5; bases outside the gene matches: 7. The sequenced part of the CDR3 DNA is TGTGCCAGCAGCCGCCGGGAGGGGTCCCACGAG. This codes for CASSRREGSHE. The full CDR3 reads CASSRREGSHEQYF.

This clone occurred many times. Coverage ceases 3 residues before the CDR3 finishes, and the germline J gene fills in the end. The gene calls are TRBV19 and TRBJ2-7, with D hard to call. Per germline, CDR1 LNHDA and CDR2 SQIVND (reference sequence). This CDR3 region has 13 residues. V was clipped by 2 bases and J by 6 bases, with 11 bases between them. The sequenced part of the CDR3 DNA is TGTGCCAGTAGTATAACAGTTGGGTTCGAG. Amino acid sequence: CASSITVGFE. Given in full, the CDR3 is CASSITVGFEQYF.

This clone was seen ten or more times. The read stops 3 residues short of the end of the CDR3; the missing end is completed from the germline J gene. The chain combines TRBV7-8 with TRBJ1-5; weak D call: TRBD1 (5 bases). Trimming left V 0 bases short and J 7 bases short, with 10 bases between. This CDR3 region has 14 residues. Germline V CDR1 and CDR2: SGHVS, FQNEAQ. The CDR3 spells CASSLAGDRQPQHF. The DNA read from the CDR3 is TGTGCCAGCAGCTTAGCAGGGGATCGCCAGCCC.

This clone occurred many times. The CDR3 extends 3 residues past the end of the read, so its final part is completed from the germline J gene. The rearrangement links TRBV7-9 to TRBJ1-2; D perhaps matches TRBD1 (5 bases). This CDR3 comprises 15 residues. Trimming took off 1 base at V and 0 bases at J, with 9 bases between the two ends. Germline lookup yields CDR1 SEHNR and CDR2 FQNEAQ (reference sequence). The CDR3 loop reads CASSLVTAPNYGYTF. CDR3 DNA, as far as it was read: TGTGCCAGCAGCTTAGTGACAGCACCTAACTATGGC. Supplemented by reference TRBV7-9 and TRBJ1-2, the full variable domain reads DTGVSQNPRHKITKRGQNVTFRCDPISEHNRLYWYRQTLGQGPEFLTYFQNEAQLEKSRLLSDRFSAERPKGSFSTLEIQRTEQGDSAMYLCASSLVTAPNYGYTFGSGTRLTVV.

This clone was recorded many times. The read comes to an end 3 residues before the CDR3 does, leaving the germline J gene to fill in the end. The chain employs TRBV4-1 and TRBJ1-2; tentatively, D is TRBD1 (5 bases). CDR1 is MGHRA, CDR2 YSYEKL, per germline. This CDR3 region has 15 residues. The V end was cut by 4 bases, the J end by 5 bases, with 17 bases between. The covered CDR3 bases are TGCGCCAGCAGCCCCCTGGAGGGGCGCGTTTATGGC. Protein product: CASSPLEGRVYG. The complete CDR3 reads CASSPLEGRVYGYTF.